This TCR beta chain was sequenced for a study of radiotherapy plus CTLA-4 blockade in lung cancer. Whole-study context: Objective responses were documented in approximately 18% of patients, with disease control in about 29%. Findings and caveats of the study: Early blood T cell clone dynamics reportedly forecast response best, with interferon-beta.

This clone was counted a few times. The antigen is undetermined. One end of the junction does not line up with germline, which may come from a read error. Lung cancer patients with chemo-refractory metastatic non-small-cell disease were given focal radiation plus CTLA-4 blockade with ipilimumab. CDR1 is ENHRY, CDR2 SYGVKD, per germline. This CDR3 region has 16 residues. Data came from immunoSEQ multiplex PCR; TCRdb stores just in-frame clones and leaves some out. The sample shows around 59,000 clones, 72% of them seen only once. This clonotype originated in a human donor with non-small cell lung cancer whose response to radiotherapy plus ipilimumab could not be evaluated. This chain connects TRBV10-3 to TRBJ2-7; 8 bases map to TRBD2. Sample: peripheral blood, taken from a patient treated with radiotherapy plus ipilimumab. The CDR3 DNA sequence: TGTGCCAGCAGTTACTCGAGGAGCGGGAGAATTTACGAGCAGTACTTC. Translated: CASSYSRSGRIYEQYF.